This passage covers 27 T cell receptor beta chains from one sample sequenced in a study of cytomegalovirus exposure and HLA in healthy donors. Primers: 60 Vbeta forward and 13 Jbeta reverse. TCRdb's copy holds only in-frame clones and misses some; the assay was immunoSEQ multiplex PCR. The sample carries roughly 98,000 clones, about 81% recorded once. Source material: PBMCs. These receptor sequences come from a man aged 40-55 years in good health and CMV-seronegative.

This clone has only a few counts. This chain joins TRBV5-6 and TRBJ2-7; D not resolved. Germline values: CDR1 SGHDT, CDR2 YYEEEE. The V end was cut by 2 bases, the J end by 2 bases, with 8 bases between. The CDR3 length is 13 residues. This chain's CDR3 is CASSFWQAYEQYF. The DNA for the CDR3 is TGTGCCAGCAGCTTTTGGCAGGCCTACGAGCAGTACTTC. The variable domain in full, completed from reference TRBV5-6 and TRBJ2-7, reads DAGVTQSPTHLIKTRGQQVTLRCSPKSGHDTVSWYQQALGQGPQFIFQYYEEEERQRGNFPDRFSGHQFPNYSSELNVNALLLGDSALYLCASSFWQAYEQYFGPGTRLTVT.

The rearrangement uses TRBV13 and TRBJ1-6; 10 positions match TRBD1. The CDR3 runs to 16 residues. J was trimmed by 7 bases and V by 3 bases; bases with no gene match: 6. Germline V gene lookup returns CDR1 PRHDT and CDR2 FYEKMQ (reference sequence). CDR3 DNA: TGTGCCAGCAGCTTGCGACAGGGGGCGCGGAATTCACCCCTCCACTTT. As protein: CASSLRQGARNSPLHF.

The chain carries TRBV15 and TRBJ1-4; TRBD1 matches at 7 bases. V dropped 2 bases and J dropped 7; count of bases not matched to a gene: 1. Germline CDR1 and CDR2: LNHNV and YYDKDF (reference sequence). The CDR3 sequence is 13 residues long. CDR3 sequence (DNA): TGTGCCACCAGCAGACGGGACAGTGAAAAACTGTTTTTT. As protein: CATSRRDSEKLFF.

The chain is built from TRBV29-1 and TRBJ2-1, with 10 bases identical to TRBD2. The V and J ends lost 5 bases and 6 bases, in that order; junction bases with no gene match: 10. Germline V CDR1 and CDR2: SQVTM, ANQGSEA. This CDR3 is built from 15 residues. CDR3 region: CSVTTGTSAGNEQFF. The CDR3 DNA sequence: TGCAGCGTTACTACCGGGACTAGCGCGGGCAATGAGCAGTTCTTC.

The V call is TRBV9, the J call TRBJ2-2, with 10 bases identical to TRBD2. Germline V gene sequence: CDR1 SGDLS, CDR2 YYNGEE. The trim removed 3 bases at V and 6 bases at J, leaving 8 bases unmatched. The CDR3 is 16 residues long. CDR3 residues: CASSGAGGHSPGELFF. The CDR3 DNA is TGTGCCAGCAGCGGAGCGGGGGGGCATTCCCCCGGGGAGCTGTTTTTT.

This clone was counted once. At one end the junction does not follow the germline gene, possibly because of a read error. In nucleotides, the CDR3 is TGTGCCAGCAGCTGGGGGGAGATCGCCTTTGACTTC. It yields the protein CASSWGEIAFDF. V usage is TRBV7-6 and J usage is TRBJ2-5, with a possible D match to TRBD2 (6 bases). The CDR3 covers 12 residues. Germline V gene data show CDR1 as SGHVS and CDR2 as FNYEAQ.

The chain couples TRBV7-6 to TRBJ2-3; D remains ambiguous. This CDR3 is built from 15 residues. The germline CDR1 and CDR2 sequences are SGHVS and FNYEAQ. Trimming pared 2 bases from V and 0 bases from J, leaving 9 bases between. The DNA of the CDR3 is TGTGCCAGCAGCTTAACGGGTCCTAGCACAGATACGCAGTATTTT. This encodes CASSLTGPSTDTQYF.

This chain joins TRBV19 and TRBJ1-1, with 7 positions matching TRBD1. This CDR3 region has 18 residues. Germline loops: CDR1 LNHDA, CDR2 SQIVND (reference sequence). Germline trimming cut 1 base from V and 1 base from J; bases unmatched to any gene: 12. CDR3 residues: CASSIVLTWDSENTEAFF. CDR3 DNA sequence: TGTGCCAGTAGTATAGTACTTACTTGGGACAGCGAGAACACTGAAGCTTTCTTT.

This clone turned up a few times. The chain carries TRBV5-8 and TRBJ1-4; a possible D gene is TRBD1 (5 bases). V was cut by 2 bases and J by 5 bases, with 10 bases left in between. Germline CDR1 SGHTS, CDR2 YDEGEE. The CDR3 covers 14 residues. CDR3 bases: TGTGCCAGCAGCTTATTGCAGGGCAATGAAAAACTGTTTTTT. It translates to CASSLLQGNEKLFF.

The J gene is TRBJ1-2, the V gene TRBV6-5, with D tentatively TRBD1 (6 bases). Germline V CDR1 and CDR2: MNHEY, SVGAGI. Trimming left V 6 bases short and J 4 bases short, with 18 bases between. The CDR3 is made up of 15 amino acids. The CDR3 bases are TGTGCCAGCAGCCCTACGCCCTCACAGGGCTATGGCTACACCTTC. This codes for CASSPTPSQGYGYTF.

This chain joins TRBV30 and TRBJ1-5, with 9 bases that match TRBD1. Germline V gene data show CDR1 as GTSNPN and CDR2 as SVGIG (reference sequence). V was clipped by 1 base and J by 6 bases; unmatched bases: 13. This CDR3 comprises 17 residues. The CDR3 DNA reads TGTGCCTGGAGTGGGCGTACAGGGGGCATTCGGTTTCAGCCCCAGCATTTT. Amino acids: CAWSGRTGGIRFQPQHF.

The J gene is TRBJ1-5, the V gene TRBV10-3; tentatively, D is TRBD1 (6 bases). The CDR3 length is 12 residues. Trimming cost V 2 bases and J 12 bases, with 11 bases left between them. CDR1 and CDR2 from the germline V gene are ENHRY and SYGVKD. The CDR3 region has the DNA TGTGCCATCAGTGAGGTGGGGGCTAACCAGCATTTT. Translated: CAISEVGANQHF.

V usage is TRBV19 and J usage is TRBJ2-7; maybe TRBD2 (5 bases). The germline V and J ends were trimmed by 5 bases and 1 base, with 15 bases remaining between them. Germline CDR1 LNHDA, CDR2 SQIVND (reference sequence). The CDR3 runs 15 residues. The CDR3 DNA reads TGTGCCAGTAGTTCCCCCGGACTGCGGTCCTACGAGCAGTACTTC. This gives the protein CASSSPGLRSYEQYF.

This sequence joins TRBV2 and TRBJ1-2; D uncertain. V gave up 1 base and J gave up 0 bases, with 15 bases separating them. CDR1 SNHLY and CDR2 FYNNEI come from the germline V gene. This CDR3 comprises 17 residues. Here the CDR3 reads CASSEESVSPANYGYTF. In DNA form, the CDR3 reads TGTGCCAGCAGTGAAGAGTCCGTCTCCCCGGCTAACTATGGCTACACCTTC.

The chain combines TRBV5-1 with TRBJ1-2; 7 nucleotides line up with TRBD1. This CDR3 comprises 15 residues. V was pared by 5 bases and J by 0 bases, with 7 bases of the junction left unmatched. Germline V lookup: CDR1 SGHRS, CDR2 YFSETQ. CDR3: CASSPLDRTNYGYTF. CDR3 DNA sequence: TGCGCCAGCAGTCCATTGGACAGGACTAACTATGGCTACACCTTC.

CDR3 bases: TGTGCCAGTAGTATAGACCATCAGCTGACAGGGGCAGAGACCCAGTACTTC. Translation: CASSIDHQLTGAETQYF. The J gene is TRBJ2-5, the V gene TRBV19, with 8 positions matching TRBD1. The germline V gene has CDR1 LNHDA and CDR2 SQIVND (reference sequence). There are 17 residues in the CDR3. Trimming removed 0 bases from V and 4 bases from J; junction bases left unmatched: 10.

The chain recombines TRBV11-3 with TRBJ2-3; TRBD2 matches 11 bases. V shed 4 bases and J 3 bases; nucleotides not matched to a gene: 3. In germline, CDR1 is SGHNT, CDR2 YENEEA. The length of the CDR3 is 15 residues. CDR3 sequence reads: CASSSTSGGTDTQYF. DNA of the CDR3: TGTGCCAGCAGCTCAACTAGCGGGGGAACAGATACGCAGTATTTT.

This chain uses TRBV10-2 with TRBJ2-7, with D possibly TRBD2 on 5 matching bases. Germline CDR1 WSHSY, CDR2 SAAADI. The CDR3 loop spans 14 amino acids. The germline V and J ends were trimmed by 6 bases and 3 bases, with 15 bases remaining between them. The CDR3 coding sequence is TGCGCCAGCAGATCTCGGGAAAACTTCTACGAGCAGTACTTC. Protein: CASRSRENFYEQYF.

The chain couples TRBV11-1 to TRBJ2-4; 7 bases align to TRBD1. The CDR3 length is 15 residues. The J segment lost 7 bases and the V segment lost 5 bases, leaving 11 bases of the junction unmatched. In germline, CDR1 is SGHAT, CDR2 FQDESV (reference sequence). Written as DNA, the CDR3 is TGTGCCAGCAGCAACCCGGACAGGTCGGGGAACATTCAGTACTTC. Translated: CASSNPDRSGNIQYF.

This sequence joins TRBV6-1 and TRBJ2-7, with TRBD2 matching over 11 bases. V lost 7 bases and J lost 4; bases outside the gene matches: 0. CDR1 is MNHNS, CDR2 SASEGT, per germline. CDR3 size: 12 residues. The CDR3 reads CASTSGGYEQYF. CDR3 coding DNA: TGTGCCAGCACTAGCGGGGGGTACGAGCAGTACTTC.

This chain joins TRBV6-1 and TRBJ1-5; 10 nucleotides match TRBD1. The CDR3 has 14 amino acids. Losses at the gene ends were 6 bases for V and 6 bases for J; bases not matched to a gene: 5. Germline values: CDR1 MNHNS, CDR2 SASEGT. The CDR3 region is CASRTGQGGQPQHF. CDR3 in DNA: TGTGCCAGCAGGACTGGACAGGGGGGTCAGCCCCAGCATTTT.

This rearrangement joins TRBV9 to TRBJ2-3; TRBD2 aligns across 7 bases. Trimming removed 4 bases from V and 6 bases from J; junction bases left unmatched: 5. There are 13 residues in the CDR3. Germline V CDR1 and CDR2: SGDLS, YYNGEE. Here the CDR3 reads CASSSLGGDTQYF. The CDR3 region has the DNA TGTGCCAGCAGCTCCCTCGGGGGGGATACGCAGTATTTT.

This clone was detected once. The rearrangement links TRBV30 to TRBJ2-7, with a possible D match to TRBD2 (6 bases). V lost 5 bases and J 4 bases, leaving 15 bases between the germline ends. The CDR3 is 13 residues long. Germline V gene sequence: CDR1 GTSNPN, CDR2 SVGIG (reference sequence). The chain's CDR3 is CAWGRDSRYEQYF. The CDR3 DNA is TGTGCCTGGGGCCGGGACTCTAGATACGAGCAGTACTTC. Using reference TRBV30 and TRBJ2-7 for the parts outside the CDR3, the full variable domain is SQTIHQWPATLVQPVGSPLSLECTVEGTSNPNLYWYRQAAGRGLQLLFYSVGIGQISSEVPQNLSASRPQDRQFILSSKKLLLSDSGFYLCAWGRDSRYEQYFGPGTRLTVT.

The chain joins TRBV5-4 to TRBJ1-1; 8 nucleotides line up with TRBD1. The CDR3 runs to 15 residues. Germline trimming cut 4 bases from V and 2 bases from J; bases unmatched to any gene: 7. Germline CDR1 is SGHNT and CDR2 is YYREEE (reference sequence). This chain's CDR3 is CASSRVGQVNTEAFF. The DNA for the CDR3 is TGTGCCAGCAGCCGGGTGGGACAGGTAAACACTGAAGCTTTCTTT.

V and J are TRBV5-5 and TRBJ2-7; no reliable D call. Germline lookup yields CDR1 SGHKS and CDR2 YYEKEE (reference sequence). V dropped 1 base and J dropped 2 bases, with 7 bases sitting between them. The CDR3 totals 13 residues. CDR3 residues: CASSLRGAYEQYF. CDR3 nucleotides: TGTGCCAGCAGCTTGAGAGGAGCCTACGAGCAGTACTTC.

The chain links TRBV30 to TRBJ1-4, with 7 bases lining up with TRBD1. CDR3 length: 12 amino acids. CDR1 and CDR2 from the germline V gene are GTSNPN and SVGIG (reference sequence). V gave up 3 bases and J gave up 7 bases; unmatched junction bases: 2. CDR3 protein: CAWRQGSEKLFF. DNA of the CDR3: TGTGCCTGGAGACAGGGGAGTGAAAAACTGTTTTTT.

This clone came up a few times. The J gene is TRBJ2-1, the V gene TRBV25-1, with D tentatively TRBD2 (5 bases). There are 14 residues in the CDR3. The V end was cut by 1 base, the J end by 7 bases, with 11 bases between. In germline, CDR1 is MGHDK, CDR2 SYGVNS. CDR3 loop: CASSESGGSNEQFF. CDR3 nucleotides: TGTGCCAGCAGTGAATCCGGAGGCTCAAATGAGCAGTTCTTC. Combining the CDR3 with reference TRBV25-1 and TRBJ2-1 gives the whole variable domain EADIYQTPRYLVIGTGKKITLECSQTMGHDKMYWYQQDPGMELHLIHYSYGVNSTEKGDLSSESTVSRIRTEHFPLTLESARPSHTSQYLCASSESGGSNEQFFGPGTRLTVL.